Shown below are 24 T cell receptor beta chains from a single sample sequenced in a study of blood T cell repertoires in COVID-19. Method: immunoSEQ multiplex PCR; TCRdb's copy keeps in-frame clones and lacks some. The table shows approximately 7,600 clones, with approximately 89% occurring only once. The sequenced material came from peripheral blood. These receptors came from a human donor in a cohort sampled during active COVID-19.

The chain links TRBV6-5 to TRBJ2-7; D is possibly TRBD1 (5 bases). The CDR3 sequence is 12 residues long. Per the germline V gene, CDR1 is MNHEY and CDR2 is SVGAGI. Trimming pared 7 bases from V and 5 bases from J, leaving 12 bases between. The CDR3 coding sequence is TGTGCCAGCACCTTGTCCAGGGACGAGCAGTACTTC. Translation gives CASTLSRDEQYF.

This clone was seen a single time. This sequence joins TRBV11-2 and TRBJ2-7, with 12 bases fitting TRBD2. There are 14 residues in the CDR3. The J segment lost 4 bases and the V segment lost 3 bases, leaving 1 base of the junction unmatched. Per germline, CDR1 SGHAT and CDR2 FQNNGV. The CDR3 loop is CASSFTSGRYEQYF. The CDR3 DNA sequence: TGTGCCAGCAGCTTCACTAGCGGGAGGTACGAGCAGTACTTC.

This clone was seen only once. The chain carries TRBV7-8 and TRBJ2-7; 8 bases align to TRBD2. Germline CDR1 SGHVS, CDR2 FQNEAQ. V was clipped by 4 bases and J by 4 bases; unmatched bases: 15. The CDR3 is 17 residues long. The CDR3 region has the DNA TGTGCCAGCAGCTACCTCGGGGGGGGCGCAGTAAGGTACGAGCAGTACTTC. As protein: CASSYLGGGAVRYEQYF.

A few counts support this clone. The V gene is TRBV5-1, the J gene TRBJ2-2; the match to TRBD2 covers 7 bases. This CDR3 is built from 15 residues. The trim removed 0 bases at V and 4 bases at J, leaving 3 bases unmatched. CDR1 and CDR2 (germline): SGHRS, YFSETQ. The CDR3 region has the DNA TGCGCCAGCAGCTTGGCAACTAGCGTCACCGGGGAGCTGTTTTTT. It encodes CASSLATSVTGELFF.

The chain employs TRBV11-3 and TRBJ2-1, with 7 bases fitting TRBD1. This CDR3 is built from 17 residues. Germline V lookup: CDR1 SGHNT, CDR2 YENEEA. Trimming cost V 5 bases and J 0 bases; bases outside gene matches: 10. This CDR3 is CASSPWRQGNSYNEQFF. Written as DNA, the CDR3 is TGTGCCAGCAGCCCCTGGCGACAGGGAAACTCCTACAATGAGCAGTTCTTC. The variable domain in full, with the rest retrieved from reference TRBV11-3 and TRBJ2-1, is EAGVVQSPRYKIIEKKQPVAFWCNPISGHNTLYWYLQNLGQGPELLIRYENEEAVDDSQLPKDRFSAERLKGVDSTLKIQPAELGDSAVYLCASSPWRQGNSYNEQFFGPGTRLTVL.

The CDR3 loop is CASSYGQTGNTIYF. The CDR3 DNA sequence: TGTGCCAGCAGTTACGGGCAGACTGGAAACACCATATATTTT. This chain joins TRBV6-5 and TRBJ1-3; D is unclear. V was clipped by 2 bases and J by 2 bases, with 7 bases between them. The CDR3 loop spans 14 amino acids. Germline V lookup: CDR1 MNHEY, CDR2 SVGAGI.

This chain connects TRBV19 to TRBJ2-7, with 9 bases that match TRBD2. CDR1 is LNHDA and CDR2 is SQIVND in the germline V gene (reference sequence). V lost 6 bases, J lost 3 bases, and 6 bases stayed unmatched. The CDR3 has 14 amino acids. The CDR3 DNA reads TGTGCCAGTAGCCGTAGCGGGAGTAGCTACGAGCAGTACTTC. Its protein is CASSRSGSSYEQYF.

CDR3 DNA: TGCGCCAGCAGCTTGGCCACAGCAGGCGAAAAACTGTTTTTT. It specifies CASSLATAGEKLFF. The chain joins TRBV5-1 to TRBJ1-4; D remains unclear. This CDR3 is 14 amino acids long. The germline V gene encodes CDR1 SGHRS and CDR2 YFSETQ. Trimming took 0 bases from V and 8 from J, leaving 11 bases between them.

This chain joins TRBV6-5 and TRBJ2-2; D not certain. CDR1 and CDR2 from the germline V gene are MNHEY and SVGAGI. The germline V and J ends were trimmed by 6 bases and 7 bases, with 9 bases remaining between them. This CDR3 region has 12 residues. The CDR3 DNA is TGTGCCAGCAGAGAGGTGTACGGGGAGCTGTTTTTT. This gives the protein CASREVYGELFF.

The chain has TRBV5-1 and TRBJ2-7, with 7 bases lining up with TRBD1. Per the germline V gene, CDR1 is SGHRS and CDR2 is YFSETQ. The CDR3 has 15 amino acids. V lost 0 bases and J lost 6; bases outside the gene matches: 9. In nucleotides, the CDR3 is TGCGCCAGCAGCTTGGCCCGAGACAGGGTTTCCGAGCAGTACTTC. Its protein is CASSLARDRVSEQYF.

The V and J genes are TRBV24-1 and TRBJ2-7; 8 nucleotides agree with TRBD1. V lost 4 bases to trimming and J lost 5 bases; unmatched junction nucleotides: 12. The CDR3 has 16 amino acids. Germline V gene lookup returns CDR1 KGHDR and CDR2 SFDVKD. CDR3 sequence reads: CATSENRGQGVHEQYF. For the CDR3, the DNA is TGTGCCACCAGTGAGAACCGCGGACAGGGTGTTCACGAGCAGTACTTC.

The gene calls are TRBV2 and TRBJ2-6; D is uncertain. V dropped 5 bases and J dropped 0 bases, with 8 bases sitting between them. The germline V gene has CDR1 SNHLY and CDR2 FYNNEI. The CDR3 runs to 15 residues. CDR3 sequence reads: CASSRSFSGANVLTF. CDR3 DNA: TGTGCCAGCAGTCGGTCCTTCTCTGGGGCCAACGTCCTGACTTTC. The full variable domain, completed using reference TRBV2 and TRBJ2-6, is EPEVTQTPSHQVTQMGQEVILRCVPISNHLYFYWYRQILGQKVEFLVSFYNNEISEKSEIFDDQFSVERPDGSNFTLKIRSTKLEDSAMYFCASSRSFSGANVLTFGAGSRLTVL.

This CDR3 reads CASSRDNYEQYF. The CDR3 DNA sequence: TGCGCCAGCAGCAGAGACAACTACGAGCAGTACTTC. The chain links TRBV5-1 to TRBJ2-7; D gene uncertain. This CDR3 contains 12 residues. V was shortened by 4 bases and J by 3 bases, with 8 bases between the two germline ends. Per the germline V gene, CDR1 is SGHRS and CDR2 is YFSETQ.

The chain is built from TRBV7-2 and TRBJ2-7, with D possibly TRBD2 on 6 matching bases. Trimming left V 2 bases short and J 3 bases short, with 14 bases between. Germline CDR1 SGHTA, CDR2 FQGNSA. There are 15 residues in the CDR3. The CDR3 loop is CASSLLGTEDYEQYF. The DNA of the CDR3 is TGTGCCAGCAGCTTACTCGGGACTGAAGACTACGAGCAGTACTTC.

The gene calls are TRBV15 and TRBJ2-7; TRBD2 matches at 9 bases. Trimming removed 0 bases from V and 4 bases from J; junction bases left unmatched: 4. The germline V gene encodes CDR1 LNHNV and CDR2 YYDKDF (reference sequence). CDR3 length equals 15 residues. The CDR3 spells CATSRDSGSGYEQYF. The CDR3 DNA follows: TGTGCCACCAGCAGAGATAGCGGGAGTGGTTACGAGCAGTACTTC.

The V and J genes are TRBV27 and TRBJ2-7; 7 bases are shared with TRBD2. The CDR3 has 14 amino acids. V lost 2 bases, J lost 2 bases, and 3 bases stayed unmatched. Germline assignment: CDR1 MNHEY and CDR2 SMNVEV (reference sequence). In nucleotides, the CDR3 is TGTGCCAGCAGTTTACAGGGACTAACCTACGAGCAGTACTTC. Its translation is CASSLQGLTYEQYF.

The rearrangement links TRBV6-4 to TRBJ2-3; 7 positions match TRBD1. The CDR3 is 15 amino acids. Germline trimming cut 3 bases from V and 2 bases from J; bases unmatched to any gene: 5. Germline V gene sequence: CDR1 MRHNA, CDR2 SNTAGT. CDR3 sequence reads: CASSDGDSYTDTQYF. CDR3 DNA sequence: TGTGCCAGCAGTGATGGGGACAGCTACACAGATACGCAGTATTTT.

This clone appeared once. The CDR3 spells CASSLGLDTGELFF. DNA for the CDR3: TGTGCCAGCAGCTTAGGACTAGACACCGGGGAGCTGTTTTTT. The chain recombines TRBV11-2 with TRBJ2-2; TRBD2 is a possible D gene (6 bases). Germline CDR1 SGHAT, CDR2 FQNNGV. The CDR3 is 14 residues long. V was cut by 1 base and J by 3 bases, with 6 bases left in between. Combining the CDR3 with reference TRBV11-2 and TRBJ2-2 gives the whole variable domain EAGVAQSPRYKIIEKRQSVAFWCNPISGHATLYWYQQILGQGPKLLIQFQNNGVVDDSQLPKDRFSAERLKGVDSTLKIQPAKLEDSAVYLCASSLGLDTGELFFGEGSRLTVL.

This sequence joins TRBV5-1 and TRBJ2-1; 14 bases are shared with TRBD2. Trimming cost V 4 bases and J 6 bases; bases outside gene matches: 3. Germline V gene lookup returns CDR1 SGHRS and CDR2 YFSETQ. The CDR3 consists of 15 residues. The CDR3 loop reads CASSPGLAGVNEQFF. Here the CDR3 DNA reads TGCGCCAGCAGCCCGGGACTAGCGGGAGTCAATGAGCAGTTCTTC.

This clone was seen once. The rearrangement joins TRBV14 to TRBJ2-5, with TRBD1 as a possible D gene (5 bases). V was pared by 6 bases and J by 4 bases, with 12 bases between. Germline loops: CDR1 SGHDN, CDR2 FVKESK. The CDR3 is 13 amino acids. This chain's CDR3 is CASSPGNRETQYF. CDR3 in DNA: TGTGCCAGCAGTCCAGGGAACAGAGAGACCCAGTACTTC.

The chain couples TRBV5-4 to TRBJ1-2; the D gene is possibly TRBD1 (6 bases). Trimming took off 0 bases at V and 4 bases at J, with 16 bases between the two ends. Germline CDR1 is SGHNT and CDR2 is YYREEE (reference sequence). The CDR3 extends over 16 amino acids. As DNA, the CDR3 is TGTGCCAGCAGCTTGGAGCAGGAGACAGGTGGCTATGGCTACACCTTC. It yields the protein CASSLEQETGGYGYTF.

The chain's CDR3 is CSVVGGTGYEQYF. The CDR3 DNA reads as TGCAGCGTTGTTGGGGGGACGGGCTACGAGCAGTACTTC. The chain combines TRBV29-1 with TRBJ2-7, with D possibly matching TRBD2 (6 bases). V lost 4 bases, J lost 3 bases, and 13 bases lay in between. The CDR3 totals 13 residues. The germline V gene has CDR1 SQVTM and CDR2 ANQGSEA.

A single count supports this clone. The J gene is TRBJ1-1, the V gene TRBV11-2; D unresolved. The germline V and J ends were trimmed by 4 bases and 0 bases, with 12 bases remaining between them. CDR1 is SGHAT and CDR2 is FQNNGV in the germline V gene. The CDR3 runs 15 residues. In DNA, the CDR3 is TGTGCCAGCAGCTACAAACCTTTCATGAACACTGAAGCTTTCTTT. It translates to CASSYKPFMNTEAFF.

The chain uses TRBV2 and TRBJ2-6, with D possibly TRBD1 on 5 matching bases. This CDR3 has 17 residues. CDR1 SNHLY and CDR2 FYNNEI come from the germline V gene. Trimming cost V 8 bases and J 0 bases, with 17 bases left between them. The CDR3 coding sequence is TGTGCCAGCCGTATTATGACAGAAGCCTCTGGGGCCAACGTCCTGACTTTC. This sequence encodes CASRIMTEASGANVLTF.